Following are 29 T cell receptor beta chains from one sample sequenced in a study of shared clonotypes between healthy human individuals. Only in-frame clones appear in the TCRdb table, and some are missing; sequencing was by immunoSEQ multiplex PCR. Of about 1 million clones listed, more than 65% are singletons. Sequenced material: memory CD4+ T cells sorted from blood. Described subset: CD45RA-negative fraction. The receptors shown here come from a man between 18 and 35 years old in good health.

The chain joins TRBV5-1 to TRBJ2-1; 8 bases fit TRBD1. There are 14 residues in the CDR3. Germline values: CDR1 SGHRS, CDR2 YFSETQ. Trimming cost V 1 base and J 6 bases; bases outside gene matches: 3. CDR3 amino acids: CASSLRTGPNEQFF. CDR3 nucleotide sequence: TGCGCCAGCAGCTTGAGGACAGGGCCCAATGAGCAGTTCTTC.

Here the CDR3 reads CASSLERGYTF. CDR3 sequence (DNA): TGTGCCAGCAGCTTGGAGAGAGGCTACACCTTC. The chain combines TRBV5-5 with TRBJ1-2, with D uncertain. The germline gives CDR1 SGHKS, CDR2 YYEKEE (reference sequence). V was clipped by 0 bases and J by 8 bases, with 5 bases between them. This CDR3 is built from 11 residues.

CDR3 region: CASSLLGQGTSGANVLTF. The CDR3 coding sequence is TGTGCCAGCAGCTTGTTAGGGCAGGGAACCTCTGGGGCCAACGTCCTGACTTTC. The gene calls are TRBV5-6 and TRBJ2-6, with a possible D match to TRBD1 (5 bases). The V gene lost 1 base and the J gene lost 0 bases, with 14 bases spanning the gap. CDR1 and CDR2 (germline): SGHDT, YYEEEE. CDR3 size: 18 residues. Full variable domain (remainder filled in from reference TRBV5-6 and TRBJ2-6): DAGVTQSPTHLIKTRGQQVTLRCSPKSGHDTVSWYQQALGQGPQFIFQYYEEEERQRGNFPDRFSGHQFPNYSSELNVNALLLGDSALYLCASSLLGQGTSGANVLTFGAGSRLTVL.

V gene TRBV5-1 combines with J gene TRBJ1-6, with a weak D call TRBD1 (6 bases). Germline lookup yields CDR1 SGHRS and CDR2 YFSETQ. This CDR3 is 15 amino acids long. The V end lost 4 bases, the J end lost 6 bases, and 14 bases lay between the germline ends. In nucleotides, the CDR3 is TGCGCCAGCAGCCTGGACAGCACGGTTAATTCACCCCTCCACTTT. Its protein product is CASSLDSTVNSPLHF.

Points on this clone: Other DNA sequences in this specimen translate into the identical CDR3. The rearrangement links TRBV18 to TRBJ2-7; possible D gene TRBD1, 6 bases. Trimming removed 2 bases from V and 4 bases from J, with 9 bases in between. There are 13 residues in the CDR3. Germline CDR1 KGHSH, CDR2 LQKENI. In DNA form, the CDR3 reads TGTGCCAGCTCACCATTACAGGGTTACGAGCAGTACTTC. Its translation is CASSPLQGYEQYF.

V and J are TRBV7-2 and TRBJ1-5, with D unresolved. Germline CDR1 reads SGHTA; CDR2 reads FQGNSA. V gave up 2 bases and J gave up 2 bases, with 22 bases separating them. This CDR3 contains 19 residues. The CDR3 DNA reads TGTGCCAGCAGCTTATTCCCCCCGTCCGCTCTTGGGGGCAATCAGCCCCAGCATTTT. Its protein product is CASSLFPPSALGGNQPQHF.

V is TRBV28 and J is TRBJ1-2; 11 nucleotides agree with TRBD1. In germline, CDR1 is MDHEN, CDR2 SYDVKM. V lost 10 bases to trimming and J lost 4 bases; unmatched junction nucleotides: 14. This CDR3 is 16 amino acids long. For the CDR3, the DNA is TGTGCCACCAGGGGCCTAGGACAGGGGGCCGGCTATGGCTACACCTTC. Protein product: CATRGLGQGAGYGYTF.

The rearrangement links TRBV5-1 to TRBJ2-6, with 8 bases that match TRBD1. The CDR3 spans 16 residues. Germline V CDR1 and CDR2: SGHRS, YFSETQ. V shed 8 bases, J shed 0 bases, and the junction held 7 bases outside the gene matches. As DNA, the CDR3 is TGCGCCAGTTGGACAGGGCCTCCCTCTGGGGCCAACGTCCTGACTTTC. Its protein is CASWTGPPSGANVLTF. The entire variable domain, with the rest obtained from reference TRBV5-1 and TRBJ2-6, is as follows: KAGVTQTPRYLIKTRGQQVTLSCSPISGHRSVSWYQQTPGQGLQFLFEYFSETQRNKGNFPGRFSGRQFSNSRSEMNVSTLELGDSALYLCASWTGPPSGANVLTFGAGSRLTVL.

This clone was detected only once. Only one base separates this from a far larger clonotype, so it likely reflects a read error. J is TRBJ2-5 and V is TRBV2, with D unclear. The closer fit of TRBJ2-7 to the DNA end suggests the J call may be wrong. The CDR3 has 10 residues. From germline, CDR1 is SNHLY and CDR2 FYNNEI. The CDR3 protein is CASRDYEQYF. The CDR3 DNA reads as TGTGCCAGCAGAGACTACGAGCAGTACTTC.

The CDR3: CSGGAGTDTQYF. The CDR3 DNA sequence: TGCAGCGGAGGCGCAGGGACAGATACGCAGTATTTT. The rearrangement joins TRBV29-1 to TRBJ2-3; weak D call: TRBD1 (5 bases). The ends were cut back, 7 bases at V and 3 bases at J, with 11 bases in the middle. This CDR3 comprises 12 residues. The germline V gene encodes CDR1 SQVTM and CDR2 ANQGSEA.

The CDR3 region has the DNA TGTGCCAGCTCACCCTTTACCGGGACAGGCAATTCACCCCTCCACTTT. Amino acids: CASSPFTGTGNSPLHF. The rearrangement joins TRBV18 to TRBJ1-6; 8 bases agree with TRBD1. Germline assignment: CDR1 KGHSH and CDR2 LQKENI. This CDR3 comprises 16 residues. V lost 3 bases, J lost 7 bases, and 8 bases stayed unmatched.

This clone was seen once. This chain joins TRBV6-6 and TRBJ1-5; no definite D call. Germline CDR1 MNHNY, CDR2 SVGAGI (reference sequence). With 6 bases removed from V and 4 bases from J, the gap between germline ends came to 19 bases. This CDR3 spans 16 amino acids. CDR3 loop: CASREVVISGNQPQHF. CDR3 nucleotides: TGTGCCAGCAGAGAGGTAGTGATCTCTGGGAATCAGCCCCAGCATTTT.

Concerning this clone: Germline and junction disagree at one end, which may indicate a read error. The chain recombines TRBV10-3 with TRBJ1-2; no clear D gene. CDR3 length equals 12 residues. Germline lookup yields CDR1 ENHRY and CDR2 SYGVKD. The CDR3 reads CASSYDGRGYTF. In nucleotides, the CDR3 is TGTGCCAGCAGTTACGACGGACGGGGCTACACCTTC.

The chain recombines TRBV28 with TRBJ2-1, with a weak D call TRBD2 (6 bases). The CDR3 is 19 amino acids. V lost 6 bases to trimming and J lost 10 bases, with 34 bases between them. Germline CDR1 reads MDHEN; CDR2 reads SYDVKM. The CDR3 spells CASSTIAVLGDSMHKEQFF. CDR3 DNA: TGTGCCAGCAGCACGATAGCGGTTTTGGGTGACTCGATGCATAAGGAGCAGTTCTTC.

This rearrangement joins TRBV2 to TRBJ1-2; D may be TRBD1 (6 bases). Germline values: CDR1 SNHLY, CDR2 FYNNEI. The CDR3 extends over 15 amino acids. V lost 6 bases and J 1 base, leaving 15 bases between the germline ends. CDR3 region: CASRSVRGGNYGYTF. In DNA form, the CDR3 reads TGTGCCAGCAGGTCGGTCAGAGGGGGTAACTATGGCTACACCTTC.

The rearrangement links TRBV30 to TRBJ2-7, with 8 bases that match TRBD1. Per germline, CDR1 GTSNPN and CDR2 SVGIG (reference sequence). V shed 2 bases, J shed 4 bases, and the junction held 7 bases outside the gene matches. CDR3 length: 14 amino acids. The CDR3 spells CAWSSSGGGYEQYF. The CDR3 DNA is TGTGCCTGGAGTTCGTCAGGGGGCGGGTACGAGCAGTACTTC.

The V and J genes are TRBV18 and TRBJ2-5, with D uncertain. The V end lost 4 bases, the J end lost 2 bases, and 20 bases lay between the germline ends. CDR1 and CDR2 from the germline V gene are KGHSH and LQKENI. This CDR3 spans 17 amino acids. CDR3 DNA: TGTGCCAGCTCACTCGCTTCGACTCAATTGTCGCAAGAGACCCAGTACTTC. It specifies CASSLASTQLSQETQYF. Full variable domain (remainder filled in from reference TRBV18 and TRBJ2-5): NAGVMQNPRHLVRRRGQEARLRCSPMKGHSHVYWYRQLPEEGLKFMVYLQKENIIDESGMPKERFSAEFPKEGPSILRIQQVVRGDSAAYFCASSLASTQLSQETQYFGPGTRLLVL.

The rearrangement links TRBV4-2 to TRBJ1-2; 9 positions agree with TRBD1. The CDR3 covers 14 residues. The trim removed 0 bases at V and 8 bases at J, leaving 4 bases unmatched. Germline loops: CDR1 LGHNA, CDR2 YNFKEQ. The CDR3 region has the DNA TGTGCCAGCAGCCAAGAACAGGGGGCGAGCGGCTACACCTTC. It specifies CASSQEQGASGYTF.

The genes are TRBV11-1 and TRBJ2-3; 7 nucleotides match TRBD2. This CDR3 spans 15 amino acids. The V gene's germline CDR1 is SGHAT and CDR2 FQDESV (reference sequence). Unmatched junction bases numbered 10, after V lost 5 bases and J lost 5 bases. The CDR3 DNA reads as TGTGCCAGCAGCCTCGGGGGGATGGTGCAAGATACGCAGTATTTT. It translates to CASSLGGMVQDTQYF.

The V call is TRBV28, the J call TRBJ1-2, with TRBD1 matching 7 bases. V was clipped by 5 bases and J by 12 bases; unmatched bases: 15. The CDR3 runs to 14 residues. From germline, CDR1 is MDHEN and CDR2 SYDVKM. Written as DNA, the CDR3 is TGTGCCAGCAGTACCCCAGACAGGGTAGGAGAAAACACCTTC. Translation: CASSTPDRVGENTF.

The chain recombines TRBV7-2 with TRBJ2-2; tentatively, D is TRBD1 (5 bases). The V gene lost 0 bases and the J gene lost 4 bases, with 15 bases spanning the gap. CDR1 and CDR2 (germline): SGHTA, FQGNSA. CDR3 size: 17 residues. The CDR3 here is CASSLAGQWGGTGELFF. The CDR3 DNA reads as TGTGCCAGCAGCTTAGCGGGGCAGTGGGGCGGCACCGGGGAGCTGTTTTTT. The variable domain in full, completed from reference TRBV7-2 and TRBJ2-2, reads GAGVSQSPSNKVTEKGKDVELRCDPISGHTALYWYRQSLGQGLEFLIYFQGNSAPDKSGLPSDRFSAERTGGSVSTLTIQRTQQEDSAVYLCASSLAGQWGGTGELFFGEGSRLTVL.

J is TRBJ2-2 and V is TRBV7-9; TRBD1 is a possible D gene (5 bases). The germline V and J ends were trimmed by 4 bases and 6 bases, with 15 bases remaining between them. Germline V gene data show CDR1 as SEHNR and CDR2 as FQNEAQ (reference sequence). The CDR3 is 15 residues long. The CDR3 spells CASSSIQQAAGELFF. The CDR3 region has the DNA TGTGCCAGCAGCTCTATCCAACAGGCGGCCGGGGAGCTGTTTTTT.

V usage is TRBV19 and J usage is TRBJ2-2; perhaps TRBD1 as D (6 bases). V lost 5 bases to trimming and J lost 2 bases, with 12 bases between them. The CDR3 is made up of 15 amino acids. The germline CDR1 and CDR2 sequences are LNHDA and SQIVND (reference sequence). Here the CDR3 DNA reads TGTGCCAGTAGTCTCTCGACAGGAAACACCGGGGAGCTGTTTTTT. The encoded protein is CASSLSTGNTGELFF.

The gene calls are TRBV7-9 and TRBJ1-5, with D hard to call. Germline assignment: CDR1 SEHNR and CDR2 FQNEAQ (reference sequence). This CDR3 is built from 15 residues. The germline V and J ends were trimmed by 3 bases and 1 base, with 10 bases remaining between them. This chain's CDR3 is CASSFGPESNQPQHF. CDR3 in DNA: TGTGCCAGCAGCTTTGGACCGGAAAGCAATCAGCCCCAGCATTTT.

The chain joins TRBV30 to TRBJ1-6, with TRBD1 identical over 9 bases. Trimming removed 4 bases from V and 11 bases from J; junction bases left unmatched: 3. This CDR3 region has 12 residues. The germline V gene has CDR1 GTSNPN and CDR2 SVGIG (reference sequence). The chain's CDR3 is CAWTGQGPPLHF. CDR3 nucleotide sequence: TGTGCCTGGACGGGACAGGGTCCACCCCTCCACTTT. The variable domain in full, completed from reference TRBV30 and TRBJ1-6, reads SQTIHQWPATLVQPVGSPLSLECTVEGTSNPNLYWYRQAAGRGLQLLFYSVGIGQISSEVPQNLSASRPQDRQFILSSKKLLLSDSGFYLCAWTGQGPPLHFGNGTRLTVT.

DNA for the CDR3: TGTGCCAGCAGTAGCCGACAGGGACCAAACACTGAAGCTTTCTTT. This gives the protein CASSSRQGPNTEAFF. The gene calls are TRBV6-1 and TRBJ1-1; 7 bases align to TRBD1. After removal of 5 bases from V and 2 bases from J, the junction contained 8 bases not matched to a gene. The CDR3 runs 15 residues. Per germline, CDR1 MNHNS and CDR2 SASEGT.

The chain links TRBV2 to TRBJ1-5, with D possibly TRBD1 on 5 matching bases. The CDR3 consists of 15 residues. Germline CDR1 and CDR2: SNHLY and FYNNEI. V lost 1 base to trimming and J lost 4 bases, with 11 bases between them. Written as DNA, the CDR3 is TGTGCCAGCAGTGAAGGTGGGACGGATAATCAGCCCCAGCATTTT. Its protein is CASSEGGTDNQPQHF. The whole variable domain, remainder taken from reference TRBV2 and TRBJ1-5, is EPEVTQTPSHQVTQMGQEVILRCVPISNHLYFYWYRQILGQKVEFLVSFYNNEISEKSEIFDDQFSVERPDGSNFTLKIRSTKLEDSAMYFCASSEGGTDNQPQHFGDGTRLSIL.

This CDR3 reads CASRVLAGGLDEQFF. The CDR3 nucleotides read TGTGCCAGCAGAGTGCTAGCGGGGGGTTTGGATGAGCAGTTCTTC. The rearrangement joins TRBV6-1 to TRBJ2-1; 11 positions agree with TRBD2. This CDR3 spans 15 amino acids. Trimming at V came to 6 bases and at J to 8 bases, leaving 9 bases not matched to a gene. Looked up from germline, CDR1 is MNHNS and CDR2 is SASEGT.

The rearrangement links TRBV7-9 to TRBJ1-3; D gene ambiguous. The length of the CDR3 is 13 residues. Trimming took 5 bases from V and 8 from J, leaving 13 bases between them. Germline lookup yields CDR1 SEHNR and CDR2 FQNEAQ (reference sequence). The CDR3 region is CASSLSESDTIYF. DNA for the CDR3: TGTGCCAGCAGCCTGTCTGAGTCGGACACCATATATTTT.